Below are 31 T cell receptor beta chains sequenced from a single sample in a study of shared T cell receptors in the human thymus. The method was immunoSEQ multiplex PCR; TCRdb's version includes in-frame clones alone and lacks a portion of them. Here the sample spans about 380,000 clones, 95% being singletons. Sequencing was performed on thymocytes. The receptors stem from a human donor.

The CDR3 bases are TGTGCCAGCAGTTACTCGACTAGGCGGAACGAGCAGTACTTC. As protein: CASSYSTRRNEQYF. The chain couples TRBV6-5 to TRBJ2-7, with a tentative D call TRBD2 (6 bases). V dropped 0 bases and J dropped 5 bases, with 11 bases sitting between them. Germline loops: CDR1 MNHEY, CDR2 SVGAGI. The CDR3 has 14 residues.

The rearrangement joins TRBV6-5 to TRBJ2-7; 9 bases match TRBD1. This CDR3 comprises 15 residues. The germline gives CDR1 MNHEY, CDR2 SVGAGI. Trimming cost V 4 bases and J 5 bases; bases outside gene matches: 9. The CDR3 nucleotides are TGTGCCAGCAGTTGCTTCCGGGACAGGGCCAACGAGCAGTACTTC. It encodes CASSCFRDRANEQYF.

Only one count was recorded for this clone. The chain is built from TRBV7-9 and TRBJ1-5, with D uncertain. Germline loops: CDR1 SEHNR, CDR2 FQNEAQ (reference sequence). The CDR3 has 15 residues. V gave up 5 bases and J gave up 3 bases, with 14 bases separating them. CDR3 loop: CASSPEGRNNQPQHF. CDR3 in DNA: TGTGCCAGCAGCCCAGAGGGTCGGAACAATCAGCCCCAGCATTTT.

The rearrangement links TRBV28 to TRBJ1-5; TRBD1 agrees at 7 bases. This CDR3 comprises 15 residues. The ends lost 0 bases at V and 3 bases at J; junction bases unmatched: 2. Germline V CDR1 and CDR2: MDHEN, SYDVKM. The CDR3 DNA reads as TGTGCCAGCAGTTTATGGGACAGGCTCAATCAGCCCCAGCATTTT. It specifies CASSLWDRLNQPQHF.

The J gene is TRBJ2-3, the V gene TRBV5-4; 13 bases agree with TRBD2. The CDR3 has 20 residues. V trimming: 4 bases; J trimming: 0 bases; junction bases outside the gene matches: 14. Germline CDR1 and CDR2: SGHNT and YYREEE (reference sequence). The CDR3 reads CASSPGTSGKVRRSTDTQYF. In nucleotides, the CDR3 is TGTGCCAGCAGCCCAGGGACTAGCGGGAAAGTTAGGAGGAGCACAGATACGCAGTATTTT.

The chain couples TRBV6-6 to TRBJ2-1; D is ambiguous. V dropped 0 bases and J dropped 8 bases, with 2 bases sitting between them. The germline V gene has CDR1 MNHNY and CDR2 SVGAGI (reference sequence). The length of the CDR3 is 11 residues. The CDR3 DNA follows: TGTGCCAGCAGTTACTCCTATGAGCAGTTCTTC. Its protein is CASSYSYEQFF.

The chain links TRBV6-1 to TRBJ1-4; TRBD1 matches at 7 bases. Germline V gene data show CDR1 as MNHNS and CDR2 as SASEGT. Germline trimming cut 7 bases from V and 7 bases from J; bases unmatched to any gene: 9. The CDR3 has 14 residues. The CDR3 region has the DNA TGTGCCAGCATGAGGAGGGGGCGTAGTGAAAAACTGTTTTTT. The encoded protein is CASMRRGRSEKLFF.

The chain combines TRBV28 with TRBJ2-1; D unclear. Deletions cut 4 bases from V and 4 bases from J, with 14 bases between. CDR3 size: 15 residues. CDR1 is MDHEN, CDR2 SYDVKM, per germline. CDR3 bases: TGTGCCAGCAGTTGTGCCACGTTCCCTTACAATGAGCAGTTCTTC. This gives the protein CASSCATFPYNEQFF.

The chain links TRBV18 to TRBJ2-7; D is possibly TRBD1 (7 bases). Deletions cut 5 bases from V and 3 bases from J, with 17 bases between. The CDR3 is 15 amino acids. Looked up from germline, CDR1 is KGHSH and CDR2 is LQKENI. The CDR3 spells CASSSGDRSFYEQYF. CDR3 bases: TGTGCCAGCTCATCGGGGGACAGATCATTCTACGAGCAGTACTTC.

J is TRBJ1-1 and V is TRBV7-6; D not resolved. Germline CDR1 reads SGHVS; CDR2 reads FNYEAQ. V was clipped by 4 bases and J by 0 bases, with 9 bases between them. This CDR3 has 14 amino acids. This CDR3 reads CASSWNKLNTEAFF. In DNA form, the CDR3 reads TGTGCCAGCAGCTGGAATAAACTGAACACTGAAGCTTTCTTT.

This clone was counted a few times. This rearrangement joins TRBV7-6 to TRBJ2-2; tentative D call: TRBD1 (7 bases). The CDR3 runs to 15 residues. The germline gives CDR1 SGHVS, CDR2 FNYEAQ. V was trimmed by 5 bases and J by 5 bases, leaving 15 bases between them. Here the CDR3 DNA reads TGTGCCAGCAGCCCGGTCCAGGGGGGAACCGGGGAGCTGTTTTTT. Translated, it gives CASSPVQGGTGELFF.

This rearrangement joins TRBV25-1 to TRBJ2-5; 14 bases agree with TRBD2. CDR1 is MGHDK and CDR2 is SYGVNS in the germline V gene. V dropped 2 bases and J dropped 3; count of bases not matched to a gene: 2. The CDR3 contains 16 residues. The CDR3 DNA reads TGTGCCAGCAGTGAAGGGACTAGCGGGAGAGAAGAGACCCAGTACTTC. This sequence encodes CASSEGTSGREETQYF.

The chain carries TRBV30 and TRBJ2-3; no firm D call. Germline loops: CDR1 GTSNPN, CDR2 SVGIG (reference sequence). Trimming removed 0 bases at V and 4 bases at J, with 11 bases between. The CDR3 loop spans 14 amino acids. The CDR3 DNA is TGTGCCTGGAGTGTACGGGTAGCCCCAGATACGCAGTATTTT. Amino acid sequence: CAWSVRVAPDTQYF.

CDR3 bases: TGTGCCAGCAGCCCAAACCGGAATCAGCCCCAGCATTTT. This sequence encodes CASSPNRNQPQHF. The rearrangement joins TRBV5-6 to TRBJ1-5; unclear D gene. Germline lookup yields CDR1 SGHDT and CDR2 YYEEEE. The germline V and J ends were trimmed by 4 bases and 4 bases, with 9 bases remaining between them. The CDR3 is 13 amino acids.

This clone showed up just once. Written as DNA, the CDR3 is TGTGCCAGCAGTTACCGGGGGAAAGGGAATCAGCCCCAGCATTTT. Amino acid sequence: CASSYRGKGNQPQHF. The rearrangement links TRBV6-5 to TRBJ1-5, with D possibly matching TRBD1 (5 bases). The CDR3 length is 15 residues. The germline CDR1 and CDR2 sequences are MNHEY and SVGAGI. The V end was cut by 2 bases, the J end by 4 bases, with 12 bases between.

The chain combines TRBV29-1 with TRBJ2-1; 8 nucleotides match TRBD1. The CDR3 length is 13 residues. The germline V gene encodes CDR1 SQVTM and CDR2 ANQGSEA. V shed 7 bases, J shed 7 bases, and the junction held 9 bases outside the gene matches. CDR3 coding DNA: TGCAGCGCCCACGTGACAGGGGCGAATGAGCAGTTCTTC. Its translation is CSAHVTGANEQFF.

This chain links TRBV6-5 with TRBJ1-2; D not resolved. With 4 bases removed from V and 0 bases from J, the gap between germline ends came to 6 bases. This CDR3 spans 13 amino acids. Germline V lookup: CDR1 MNHEY, CDR2 SVGAGI. CDR3 sequence: CASSFRANYGYTF. As DNA, the CDR3 is TGTGCCAGCAGTTTCCGGGCTAACTATGGCTACACCTTC.

The CDR3, as DNA: TGTGCCAGCGGGGACAGGGGGCTTCAGCCCCAGCATTTT. Its protein is CASGDRGLQPQHF. The chain carries TRBV28 and TRBJ1-5; TRBD1 aligns across 12 bases. The V gene's germline CDR1 is MDHEN and CDR2 SYDVKM. J gave up 6 bases and V 8 bases, and 2 bases lay outside the gene matches. The length of the CDR3 is 13 residues.

V usage is TRBV4-2 and J usage is TRBJ1-5, with D possibly matching TRBD1 (6 bases). The germline V gene has CDR1 LGHNA and CDR2 YNFKEQ. Trimming left V 1 base short and J 2 bases short, with 9 bases between. The CDR3 totals 15 residues. Here the CDR3 DNA reads TGTGCCAGCAGCCAAGGGGGGGGCGGCAATCAGCCCCAGCATTTT. Translating it yields CASSQGGGGNQPQHF.

This clone showed up just once. The genes are TRBV4-2 and TRBJ2-4; D might be TRBD1 or TRBD2, each matching 9 bases. Germline CDR1 LGHNA, CDR2 YNFKEQ. V was shortened by 3 bases and J by 0 bases, with 30 bases between the two germline ends. This CDR3 comprises 22 residues. The CDR3 sequence: CASSQDGQGKRREGLAKNIQYF. CDR3 bases: TGTGCCAGCAGCCAGGACGGACAGGGGAAACGGCGGGAGGGCCTAGCCAAAAACATTCAGTACTTC.

The chain recombines TRBV4-2 with TRBJ2-7, with 10 bases fitting TRBD2. CDR3 length: 18 residues. Germline V gene lookup returns CDR1 LGHNA and CDR2 YNFKEQ. The J segment lost 3 bases and the V segment lost 3 bases, leaving 14 bases of the junction unmatched. This chain's CDR3 is CASSQTNAGLAPNYEQYF. The CDR3 nucleotides read TGTGCCAGCAGCCAGACTAATGCGGGACTAGCGCCTAACTACGAGCAGTACTTC.

The J gene is TRBJ2-5, the V gene TRBV25-1; D is unresolved. The V gene's germline CDR1 is MGHDK and CDR2 SYGVNS. The CDR3 length is 13 residues. V lost 7 bases and J lost 5, with 14 bases in between. CDR3 amino acids: CASKTDAWETQYF. CDR3 DNA: TGTGCCAGCAAGACCGATGCGTGGGAGACCCAGTACTTC.

The chain carries TRBV19 and TRBJ2-4, with unresolved D. CDR1 and CDR2 (germline): LNHDA, SQIVND (reference sequence). The CDR3 runs to 15 residues. The V and J ends lost 3 bases and 0 bases respectively, with 9 bases between them. The CDR3 region is CASSMNQVAKNIQYF. In DNA, the CDR3 is TGTGCCAGTAGTATGAACCAAGTAGCCAAAAACATTCAGTACTTC.

This chain links TRBV27 with TRBJ2-2; TRBD2 matches 15 bases. From germline, CDR1 is MNHEY and CDR2 SMNVEV (reference sequence). Trimming took 4 bases from V and 6 from J; bases not matched to a gene: 9. The CDR3 is 18 amino acids. CDR3: CASSSPGLAGGLAGELFF. CDR3 in DNA: TGTGCCAGCAGTTCGCCGGGACTAGCGGGAGGTTTGGCCGGGGAGCTGTTTTTT.

The CDR3 nucleotides are TGTGCCAGCAGTTACAGGGGACTGGGCACCGGGGAGCTGTTTTTT. It yields the protein CASSYRGLGTGELFF. This chain links TRBV6-5 with TRBJ2-2; D might be TRBD2 (6 bases). The CDR3 is made up of 15 amino acids. V shed 2 bases and J shed 4 bases, with 11 bases lying between them. Germline V CDR1 and CDR2: MNHEY, SVGAGI.

The V call is TRBV19, the J call TRBJ2-1, with D possibly being TRBD1 (6 bases). The germline V gene has CDR1 LNHDA and CDR2 SQIVND (reference sequence). The CDR3 length is 17 residues. Trimming shortened V by 0 bases and J by 0 bases, and 12 bases separated the two germline ends. CDR3 sequence reads: CASSIDPQGSSYNEQFF. The CDR3 coding sequence is TGTGCCAGTAGTATAGATCCCCAGGGGAGCTCCTACAATGAGCAGTTCTTC.

The chain links TRBV2 to TRBJ1-2; tentatively, D is TRBD1 (5 bases). Germline CDR1 is SNHLY and CDR2 is FYNNEI. The CDR3 has 14 residues. V lost 4 bases to trimming and J lost 6 bases, with 15 bases between them. The CDR3 nucleotides read TGTGCCAGCAGTGCAAAGCAGGGAGCTAATGGCTACACCTTC. Translating gives CASSAKQGANGYTF. Filled out from reference TRBV2 and TRBJ1-2, the complete variable domain reads EPEVTQTPSHQVTQMGQEVILRCVPISNHLYFYWYRQILGQKVEFLVSFYNNEISEKSEIFDDQFSVERPDGSNFTLKIRSTKLEDSAMYFCASSAKQGANGYTFGSGTRLTVV.

The chain has TRBV15 and TRBJ2-6; 9 positions agree with TRBD1. V was clipped by 0 bases and J by 2 bases; unmatched bases: 17. Germline V gene sequence: CDR1 LNHNV, CDR2 YYDKDF (reference sequence). The CDR3 has 22 amino acids. The CDR3 spells CATSRDSSLGQGTEAGANVLTF. The CDR3 coding sequence is TGTGCCACCAGCAGAGACTCATCGTTGGGACAGGGTACGGAGGCTGGGGCCAACGTCCTGACTTTC.

The CDR3, as DNA: TGTGCCTGGAGTGTACTAGTTGGTGGTAGCGGGAGTCGAGAGACCCAGTACTTC. It yields the protein CAWSVLVGGSGSRETQYF. The chain links TRBV30 to TRBJ2-5, with 9 bases that match TRBD2. V lost 0 bases to trimming and J lost 4 bases; unmatched junction nucleotides: 15. The CDR3 length is 18 residues. Germline CDR1 reads GTSNPN; CDR2 reads SVGIG (reference sequence). Full variable domain (outside the CDR3, taken from reference TRBV30 and TRBJ2-5): SQTIHQWPATLVQPVGSPLSLECTVEGTSNPNLYWYRQAAGRGLQLLFYSVGIGQISSEVPQNLSASRPQDRQFILSSKKLLLSDSGFYLCAWSVLVGGSGSRETQYFGPGTRLLVL.

The chain uses TRBV14 and TRBJ2-5; no clear D. The CDR3 has 16 amino acids. Deletions cut 0 bases from V and 0 bases from J, with 11 bases between. Germline V gene lookup returns CDR1 SGHDN and CDR2 FVKESK. Here the CDR3 reads CASSQDNAAYQETQYF. DNA of the CDR3: TGTGCCAGCAGCCAAGATAACGCGGCGTACCAAGAGACCCAGTACTTC.

The V and J genes are TRBV6-6 and TRBJ2-7; no firm D call. Germline V gene lookup returns CDR1 MNHNY and CDR2 SVGAGI (reference sequence). V shed 6 bases and J shed 3 bases, with 15 bases lying between them. CDR3 length: 14 amino acids. The CDR3 region has the DNA TGTGCCAGCAGCCCCATTCCGGGTAACTACGAGCAGTACTTC. Amino acid sequence: CASSPIPGNYEQYF.